Below, 6 T cell receptor beta chains from the same sample are listed, as sequenced in a study of Graves' ophthalmopathy and Graves' hyperthyroidism. Using RNA transcripts, the TCR beta CDR3 regions were amplified. First-round RT-PCR relied on HTBI primers, and a second-round multiplex PCR came next. Each CDR3 protein is one row after TCRdb ran MiXCR on the multiplex PCR reads. The table includes a few hundred thousand distinct CDR3 sequences, roughly 17% detected once. Sequenced sample: peripheral blood. All receptors come from an adult woman with stable Graves' hyperthyroidism.

This clonotype showed up just once. A read error is likely, as this CDR3 ends without the conserved phenylalanine or tryptophan. Because the CDR3's place on the DNA is in doubt, the DNA is left out and the CDR3 is given as listed by TCRdb. This sequence joins TRBV25-1 and TRBJ1-1. The CDR3 is made up of 15 amino acids, end residues included. CDR1 is MGHDK and CDR2 is SYGVNS in the germline V gene. The CDR3 here is CASSEYMGLNTEACL.

In the case of this clonotype: The CDR3 carries no conserved terminal phenylalanine or tryptophan, so it likely arises from a read error. The limits of the CDR3 on the DNA are not certain, so only TCRdb's listed CDR3 is given. The CDR3 spells CASSYPLGPGTGELWL. This chain connects TRBV6-5 to TRBJ2-2; TRBD1 is taken as the D call from the table, unchecked against the DNA. Germline V gene sequence: CDR1 MNHEY, CDR2 SVGAGI. The CDR3 spans 16 residues, counting both ends.

In its sample, this clonotype was seen a few times. The chain couples TRBV4-1 to TRBJ2-7, with 7 bases identical to TRBD1. Trimming removed 6 bases from V and 2 bases from J; junction bases left unmatched: 19. The CDR3 sequence is 18 residues long. CDR1 and CDR2 (germline): MGHRA, YSYEKL. For the CDR3, the DNA is TGCGCCAGCAGTCAGACCTCGACAGGGTTTCATCCCGCCTACGAGCAGTACTTC. Encoded protein: CASSQTSTGFHPAYEQYF.

The CDR3 DNA reads TGTGCCAGCAGTCCTTGGACAGAGCAGTACTTC. Its translation: CASSPWTEQYF. J is TRBJ2-7 and V is TRBV28; maybe TRBD1 (5 bases). The CDR3 is 11 amino acids. Per the germline V gene, CDR1 is MDHEN and CDR2 is SYDVKM. V was cut by 5 bases and J by 7 bases, with 9 bases left in between.

The genes are TRBV10-3 and TRBJ2-3; 7 bases are shared with TRBD1. The germline gives CDR1 ENHRY, CDR2 SYGVKD. Trimming removed 3 bases from V and 4 bases from J; junction bases left unmatched: 10. The CDR3 consists of 16 residues. The CDR3 region is CAISEAGTVYSDTQYF. The CDR3 DNA reads as TGTGCCATCAGTGAAGCCGGGACAGTCTATTCAGATACGCAGTATTTT.

This chain uses TRBV10-3 with TRBJ2-7; D is perhaps TRBD2 (6 bases). Trimming cost V 6 bases and J 6 bases, with 15 bases left between them. CDR3 size: 13 residues. From germline, CDR1 is ENHRY and CDR2 SYGVKD. The CDR3 DNA reads as TGTGCCATCAGGGGGGACTCCGGCACCGAGCAGTACTTC. Protein sequence: CAIRGDSGTEQYF.